The subject of this entry is one TCR beta chain. Its antigen is undetermined. Assay used: immunoSEQ multiplex PCR; TCRdb lists only in-frame clones, some missing. The sample lists about 680,000 clones, roughly nine tenths seen once, with approximately 1.5% in the top ten. The data originate from a study of Ad26.COV2.S vaccination and SARS-CoV-2 variants. Study-level background: Donor got 5x10^10 or 1x10^11 viral particles of Ad26.COV2.S. General study results and limits: Individuals receiving vaccine had higher spike-specific TCR breadth than placebo recipients did.

Treatment specified: 15 to 20 received Ad26.COV2.S at low or high dose, single or two shots; about 5 received placebo; per-sample allocation not given. The samples date from day 63 after the first vaccine or placebo injection. Vaccination used an Ad26 vector expressing Wuhan-strain SARS-CoV-2 spike. This CDR3 region has 13 residues. Germline V gene data show CDR1 as SGHNT and CDR2 as YYREEE (reference sequence). V gave up 1 base and J gave up 0 bases, with 5 bases separating them. The sequences come from peripheral blood, collected in a trial of Ad26.COV2.S vaccine versus placebo. The TCR was taken from a person between 18 and 65 years old who received the Ad26.COV2.S COVID-19 vaccine or a placebo. V is TRBV5-4 and J is TRBJ2-7; D is unclear. In DNA form, the CDR3 reads TGTGCCAGCAGCTTGATCGCCTCCTACGAGCAGTACTTC. Translated, it gives CASSLIASYEQYF.